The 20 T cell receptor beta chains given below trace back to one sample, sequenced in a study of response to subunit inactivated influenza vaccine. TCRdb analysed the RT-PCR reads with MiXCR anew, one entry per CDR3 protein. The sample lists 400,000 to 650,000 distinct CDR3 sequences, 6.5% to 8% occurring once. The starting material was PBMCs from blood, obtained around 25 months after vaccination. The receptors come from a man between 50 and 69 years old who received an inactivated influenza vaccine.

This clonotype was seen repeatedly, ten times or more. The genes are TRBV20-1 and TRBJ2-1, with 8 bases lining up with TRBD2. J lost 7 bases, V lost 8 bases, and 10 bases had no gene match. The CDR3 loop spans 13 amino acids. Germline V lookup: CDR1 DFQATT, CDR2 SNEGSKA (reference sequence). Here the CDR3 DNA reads TGCAGTTTCTCGGGGACTAGTGAAAATGAGCAGTTCTTC. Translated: CSFSGTSENEQFF.

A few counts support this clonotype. The CDR3, as DNA: TGTGCCAGCAGCCGTACAGGGAGATGGTGGGGAGTAGCCAAAAACATTCAGTACTTC. Its protein product is CASSRTGRWWGVAKNIQYF. The chain uses TRBV6-1 and TRBJ2-4; D perhaps matches TRBD1 (6 bases). Germline lookup yields CDR1 MNHNS and CDR2 SASEGT. The CDR3 is 19 amino acids. V shed 6 bases and J shed 0 bases, with 24 bases lying between them.

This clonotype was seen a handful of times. The CDR3 DNA follows: TGTGCCAGCAGGTGGACAGCCGACTCCTACGAGCAGTACTTC. This encodes CASRWTADSYEQYF. V usage is TRBV27 and J usage is TRBJ2-7, with D maybe TRBD1 (6 bases). V lost 6 bases and J lost 0, with 12 bases in between. CDR3 size: 14 residues. Germline CDR1 reads MNHEY; CDR2 reads SMNVEV (reference sequence).

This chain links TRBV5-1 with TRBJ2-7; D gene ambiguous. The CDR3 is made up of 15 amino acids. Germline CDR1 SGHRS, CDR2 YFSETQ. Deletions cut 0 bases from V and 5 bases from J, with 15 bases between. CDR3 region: CASSLDGPPIDEQYF. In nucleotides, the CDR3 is TGCGCCAGCAGCTTGGACGGACCGCCGATCGACGAGCAGTACTTC. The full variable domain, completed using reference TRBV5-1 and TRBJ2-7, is KAGVTQTPRYLIKTRGQQVTLSCSPISGHRSVSWYQQTPGQGLQFLFEYFSETQRNKGNFPGRFSGRQFSNSRSEMNVSTLELGDSALYLCASSLDGPPIDEQYFGPGTRLTVT.

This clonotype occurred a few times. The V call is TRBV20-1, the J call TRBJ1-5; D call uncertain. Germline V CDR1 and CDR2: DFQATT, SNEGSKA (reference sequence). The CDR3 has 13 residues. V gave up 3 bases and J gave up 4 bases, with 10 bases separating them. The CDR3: CSASQELNQPQHF. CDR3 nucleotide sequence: TGCAGTGCTAGTCAGGAGCTAAATCAGCCCCAGCATTTT.

CDR3 amino acids: CASSYSLGLGNQPQHF. CDR3 DNA: TGTGCCAGCAGTTACTCATTGGGTCTCGGCAATCAGCCCCAGCATTTT. The rearrangement links TRBV6-2 or TRBV6-3 to TRBJ1-5; D is uncertain. Germline CDR1 and CDR2: MNHEY and SVGEGT. V was pared by 0 bases and J by 2 bases, with 11 bases between. The CDR3 loop spans 16 amino acids.

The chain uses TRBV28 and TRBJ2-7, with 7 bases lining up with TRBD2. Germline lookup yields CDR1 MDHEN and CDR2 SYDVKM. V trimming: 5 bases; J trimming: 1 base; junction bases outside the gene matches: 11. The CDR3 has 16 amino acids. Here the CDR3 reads CASSPPRGGGSYEQYF. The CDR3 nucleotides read TGTGCCAGCAGTCCGCCCCGAGGCGGGGGATCCTACGAGCAGTACTTC.

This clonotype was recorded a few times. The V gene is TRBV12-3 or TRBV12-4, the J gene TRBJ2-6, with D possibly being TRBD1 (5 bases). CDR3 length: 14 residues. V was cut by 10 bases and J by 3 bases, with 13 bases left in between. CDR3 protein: CATGRVYGANVLTF. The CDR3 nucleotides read TGTGCCACCGGCAGGGTCTATGGGGCCAACGTCCTGACTTTC.

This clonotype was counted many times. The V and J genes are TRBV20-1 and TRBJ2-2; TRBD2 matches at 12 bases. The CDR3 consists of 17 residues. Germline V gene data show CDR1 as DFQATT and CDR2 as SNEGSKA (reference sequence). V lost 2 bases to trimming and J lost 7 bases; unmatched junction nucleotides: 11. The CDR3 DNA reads TGCAGTGCTAGAACTCTTCTAGCGGGAGGGACTGGCGGGGAGCTGTTTTTT. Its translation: CSARTLLAGGTGGELFF.

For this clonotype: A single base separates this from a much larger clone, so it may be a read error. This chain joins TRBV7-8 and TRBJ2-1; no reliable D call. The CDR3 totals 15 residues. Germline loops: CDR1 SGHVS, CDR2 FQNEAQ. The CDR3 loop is CTSSLRRVSYNEQFF. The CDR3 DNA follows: TGTACCAGCAGCTTACGGCGAGTATCCTACAATGAGCAGTTCTTC.

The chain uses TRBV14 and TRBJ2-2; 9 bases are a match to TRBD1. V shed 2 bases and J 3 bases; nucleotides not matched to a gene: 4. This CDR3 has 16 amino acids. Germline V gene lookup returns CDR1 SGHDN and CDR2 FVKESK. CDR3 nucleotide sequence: TGTGCCAGCAGCCAACACAGGGGGCTTGACACCGGGGAGCTGTTTTTT. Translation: CASSQHRGLDTGELFF.

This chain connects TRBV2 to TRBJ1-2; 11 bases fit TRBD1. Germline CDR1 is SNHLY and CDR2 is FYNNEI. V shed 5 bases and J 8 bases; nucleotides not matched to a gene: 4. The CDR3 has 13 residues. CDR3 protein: CASSSGTGGGYTF. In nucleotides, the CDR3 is TGTGCCAGCAGTTCCGGGACAGGGGGAGGCTACACCTTC.

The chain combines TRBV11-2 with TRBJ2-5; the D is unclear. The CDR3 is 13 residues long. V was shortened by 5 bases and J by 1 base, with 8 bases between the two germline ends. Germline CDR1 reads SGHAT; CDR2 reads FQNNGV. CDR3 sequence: CASSPVPQETQYF. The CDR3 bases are TGTGCCAGCAGCCCTGTACCCCAAGAGACCCAGTACTTC. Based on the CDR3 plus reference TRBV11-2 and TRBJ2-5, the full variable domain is EAGVAQSPRYKIIEKRQSVAFWCNPISGHATLYWYQQILGQGPKLLIQFQNNGVVDDSQLPKDRFSAERLKGVDSTLKIQPAKLEDSAVYLCASSPVPQETQYFGPGTRLLVL.

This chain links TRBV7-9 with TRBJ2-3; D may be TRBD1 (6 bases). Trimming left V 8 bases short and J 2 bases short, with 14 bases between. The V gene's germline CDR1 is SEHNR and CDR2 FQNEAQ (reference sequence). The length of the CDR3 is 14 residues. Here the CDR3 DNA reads TGTGCCAGCCGACGGCAGGGGATCACAGATACGCAGTATTTT. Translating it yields CASRRQGITDTQYF.

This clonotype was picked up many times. CDR3 in amino acids: CATLNTGELFF. DNA for the CDR3: TGTGCCACCTTGAACACCGGGGAGCTGTTTTTT. The chain is built from TRBV27 and TRBJ2-2; unclear D gene. CDR1 is MNHEY and CDR2 is SMNVEV in the germline V gene (reference sequence). The germline V and J ends were trimmed by 10 bases and 1 base, with 4 bases remaining between them. This CDR3 is 11 amino acids long.

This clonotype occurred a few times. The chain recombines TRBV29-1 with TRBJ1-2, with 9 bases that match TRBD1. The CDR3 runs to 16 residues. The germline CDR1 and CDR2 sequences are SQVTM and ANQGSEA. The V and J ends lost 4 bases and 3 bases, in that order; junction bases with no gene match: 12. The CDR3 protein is CSVGPATGGAHYGYTF. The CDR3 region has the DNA TGCAGCGTTGGACCCGCTACAGGGGGCGCCCACTATGGCTACACCTTC. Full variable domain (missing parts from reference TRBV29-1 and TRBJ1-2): SAVISQKPSRDICQRGTSLTIQCQVDSQVTMMFWYRQQPGQSLTLIATANQGSEATYESGFVIDKFPISRPNLTFSTLTVSNMSPEDSSIYLCSVGPATGGAHYGYTFGSGTRLTVV.

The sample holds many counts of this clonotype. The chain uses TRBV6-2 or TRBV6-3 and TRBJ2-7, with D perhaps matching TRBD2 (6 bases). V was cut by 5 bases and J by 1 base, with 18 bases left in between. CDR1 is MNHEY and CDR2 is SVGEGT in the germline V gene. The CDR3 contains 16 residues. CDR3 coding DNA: TGTGCCAGCAGTATATCCCCGGGACTTCAATCCTACGAGCAGTACTTC. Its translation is CASSISPGLQSYEQYF.

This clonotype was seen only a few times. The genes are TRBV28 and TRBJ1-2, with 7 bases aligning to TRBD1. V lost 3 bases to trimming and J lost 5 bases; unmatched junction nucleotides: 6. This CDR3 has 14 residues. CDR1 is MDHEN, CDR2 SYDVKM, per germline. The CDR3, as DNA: TGTGCCAGCAGTTTTCAGGCAGGGGGTTATGGCTACACCTTC. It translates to CASSFQAGGYGYTF.

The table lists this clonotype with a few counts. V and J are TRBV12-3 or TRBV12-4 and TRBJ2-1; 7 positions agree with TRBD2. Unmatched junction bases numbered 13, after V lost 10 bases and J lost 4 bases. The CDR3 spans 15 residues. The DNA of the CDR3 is TGTGCCACCACTGAGAGCGGGGAAAGATACAATGAGCAGTTCTTC. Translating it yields CATTESGERYNEQFF.

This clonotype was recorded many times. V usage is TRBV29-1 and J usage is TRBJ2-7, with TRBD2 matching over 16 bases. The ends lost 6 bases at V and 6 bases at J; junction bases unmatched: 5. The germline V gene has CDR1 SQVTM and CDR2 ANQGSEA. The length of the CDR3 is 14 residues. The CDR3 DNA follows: TGCAGCGTCGGGACTAGCGGGAGGGCCGGCGAGCAGTACTTC. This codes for CSVGTSGRAGEQYF.